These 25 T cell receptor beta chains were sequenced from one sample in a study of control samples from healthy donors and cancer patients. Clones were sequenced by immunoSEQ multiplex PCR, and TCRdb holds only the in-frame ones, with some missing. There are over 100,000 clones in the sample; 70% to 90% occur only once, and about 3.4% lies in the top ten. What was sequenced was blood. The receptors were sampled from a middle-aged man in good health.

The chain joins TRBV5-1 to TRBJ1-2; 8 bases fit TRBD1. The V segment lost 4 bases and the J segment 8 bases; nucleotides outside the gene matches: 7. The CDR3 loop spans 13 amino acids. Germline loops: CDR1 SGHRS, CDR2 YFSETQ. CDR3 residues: CASSIDQGAGYTF. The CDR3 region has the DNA TGCGCCAGCAGCATCGATCAGGGGGCGGGCTACACCTTC.

Here the CDR3 DNA reads TGTGCCAGCAGTGGTACGGGGACTGGGCGTAACAATGAGCAGTTCTTC. Its protein is CASSGTGTGRNNEQFF. The chain couples TRBV25-1 to TRBJ2-1, with D perhaps TRBD2 (6 bases). Trimming took off 4 bases at V and 5 bases at J, with 18 bases between the two ends. Per germline, CDR1 MGHDK and CDR2 SYGVNS. The CDR3 length is 16 residues.

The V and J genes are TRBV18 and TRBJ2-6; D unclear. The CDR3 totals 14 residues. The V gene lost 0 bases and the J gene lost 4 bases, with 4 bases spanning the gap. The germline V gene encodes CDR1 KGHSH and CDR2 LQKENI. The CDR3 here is CASSPPEGANVLTF. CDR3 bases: TGTGCCAGCTCACCACCGGAAGGGGCCAACGTCCTGACTTTC. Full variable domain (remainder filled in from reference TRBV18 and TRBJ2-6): NAGVMQNPRHLVRRRGQEARLRCSPMKGHSHVYWYRQLPEEGLKFMVYLQKENIIDESGMPKERFSAEFPKEGPSILRIQQVVRGDSAAYFCASSPPEGANVLTFGAGSRLTVL.

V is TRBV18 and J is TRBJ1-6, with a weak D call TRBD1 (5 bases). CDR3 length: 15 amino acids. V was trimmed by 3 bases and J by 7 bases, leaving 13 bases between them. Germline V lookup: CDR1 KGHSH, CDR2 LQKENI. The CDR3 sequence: CASSPSGYGNSPLHF. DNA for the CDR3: TGTGCCAGCTCACCCTCAGGGTATGGCAATTCACCCCTCCACTTT.

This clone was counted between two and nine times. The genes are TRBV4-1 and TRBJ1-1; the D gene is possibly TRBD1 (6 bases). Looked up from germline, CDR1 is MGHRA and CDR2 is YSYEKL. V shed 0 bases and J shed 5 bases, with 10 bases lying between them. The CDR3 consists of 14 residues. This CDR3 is CASSQEDRMTEAFF. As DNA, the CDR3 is TGCGCCAGCAGCCAAGAAGACAGGATGACTGAAGCTTTCTTT.

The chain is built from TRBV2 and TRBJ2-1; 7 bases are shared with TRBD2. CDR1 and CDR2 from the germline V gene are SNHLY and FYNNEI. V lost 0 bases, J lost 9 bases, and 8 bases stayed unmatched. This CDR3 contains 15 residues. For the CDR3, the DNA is TGTGCCAGCAGTGAAGCGCGGGGGTCGTCTGGTGAGCAGTTCTTC. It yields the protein CASSEARGSSGEQFF. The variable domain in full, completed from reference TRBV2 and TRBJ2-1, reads EPEVTQTPSHQVTQMGQEVILRCVPISNHLYFYWYRQILGQKVEFLVSFYNNEISEKSEIFDDQFSVERPDGSNFTLKIRSTKLEDSAMYFCASSEARGSSGEQFFGPGTRLTVL.

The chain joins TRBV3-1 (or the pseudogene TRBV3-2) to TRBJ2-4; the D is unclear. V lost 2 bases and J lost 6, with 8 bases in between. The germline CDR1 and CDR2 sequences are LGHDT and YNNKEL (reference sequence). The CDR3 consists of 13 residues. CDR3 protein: CASSQSVRNIQYF. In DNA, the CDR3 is TGTGCCAGCAGCCAAAGCGTTAGAAACATTCAGTACTTC.

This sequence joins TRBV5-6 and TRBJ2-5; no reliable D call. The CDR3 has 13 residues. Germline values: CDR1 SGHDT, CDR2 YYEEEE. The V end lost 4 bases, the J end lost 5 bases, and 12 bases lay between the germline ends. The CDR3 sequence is CASSLSDRETQYF. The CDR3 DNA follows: TGTGCCAGCAGCCTATCAGATAGGGAGACCCAGTACTTC. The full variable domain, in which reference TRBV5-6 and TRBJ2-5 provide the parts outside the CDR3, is DAGVTQSPTHLIKTRGQQVTLRCSPKSGHDTVSWYQQALGQGPQFIFQYYEEEERQRGNFPDRFSGHQFPNYSSELNVNALLLGDSALYLCASSLSDRETQYFGPGTRLLVL.

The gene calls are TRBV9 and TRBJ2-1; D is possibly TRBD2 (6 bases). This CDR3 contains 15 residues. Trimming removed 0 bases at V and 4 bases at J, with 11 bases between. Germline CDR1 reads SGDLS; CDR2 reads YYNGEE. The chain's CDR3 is CASSVGGETYNEQFF. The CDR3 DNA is TGTGCCAGCAGCGTAGGGGGGGAAACATACAATGAGCAGTTCTTC. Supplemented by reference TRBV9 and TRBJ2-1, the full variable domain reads DSGVTQTPKHLITATGQRVTLRCSPRSGDLSVYWYQQSLDQGLQFLIQYYNGEERAKGNILERFSAQQFPDLHSELNLSSLELGDSALYFCASSVGGETYNEQFFGPGTRLTVL.

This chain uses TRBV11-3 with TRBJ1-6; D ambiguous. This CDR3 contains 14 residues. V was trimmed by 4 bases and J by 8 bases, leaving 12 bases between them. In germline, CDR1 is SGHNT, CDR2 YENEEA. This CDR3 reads CASSSGYHDSPLHF. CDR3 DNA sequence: TGTGCCAGCAGCTCGGGGTACCATGATTCACCCCTCCACTTT.

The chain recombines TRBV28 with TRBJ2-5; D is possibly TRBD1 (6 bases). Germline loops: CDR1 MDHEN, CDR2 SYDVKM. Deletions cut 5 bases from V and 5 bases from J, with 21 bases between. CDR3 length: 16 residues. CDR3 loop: CASSTTGRTSLETQYF. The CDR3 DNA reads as TGTGCCAGCAGTACGACAGGTCGTACTTCACTGGAGACCCAGTACTTC.

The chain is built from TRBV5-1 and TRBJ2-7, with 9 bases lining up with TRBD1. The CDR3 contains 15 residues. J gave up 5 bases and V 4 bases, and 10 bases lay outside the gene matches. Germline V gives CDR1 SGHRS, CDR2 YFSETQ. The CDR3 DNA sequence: TGCGCCAGCAGCGGGGACAGGGATGGGTCGGACGAGCAGTACTTC. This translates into CASSGDRDGSDEQYF.

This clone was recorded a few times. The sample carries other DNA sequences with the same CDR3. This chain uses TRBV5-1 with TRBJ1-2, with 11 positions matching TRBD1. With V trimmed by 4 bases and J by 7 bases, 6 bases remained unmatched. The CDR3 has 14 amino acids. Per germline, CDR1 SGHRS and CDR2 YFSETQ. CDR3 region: CASSPGQGAGGYTF. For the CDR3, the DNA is TGCGCCAGCAGCCCAGGACAGGGGGCGGGTGGCTACACCTTC.

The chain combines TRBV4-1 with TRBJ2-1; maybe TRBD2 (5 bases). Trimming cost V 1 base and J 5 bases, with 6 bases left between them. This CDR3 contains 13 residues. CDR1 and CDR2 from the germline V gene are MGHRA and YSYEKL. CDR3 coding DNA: TGCGCCAGCAGCCAAGGGGGAGACAATGAGCAGTTCTTC. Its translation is CASSQGGDNEQFF.

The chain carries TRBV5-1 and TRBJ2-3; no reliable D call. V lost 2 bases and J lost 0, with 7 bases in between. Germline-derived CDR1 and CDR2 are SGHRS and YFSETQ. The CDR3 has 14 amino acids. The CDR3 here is CASSLSASTDTQYF. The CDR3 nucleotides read TGCGCCAGCAGCTTAAGCGCTAGCACAGATACGCAGTATTTT.

The DNA for the CDR3 is TGTGCCAGCAGTTACCCGGAGAGGGGGCCTAACTATGGCTACACCTTC. It yields the protein CASSYPERGPNYGYTF. The V gene is TRBV6-6, the J gene TRBJ1-2; the match to TRBD1 covers 7 bases. Germline values: CDR1 MNHNY, CDR2 SVGAGI (reference sequence). The length of the CDR3 is 16 residues. Germline trimming cut 2 bases from V and 0 bases from J; bases unmatched to any gene: 6.

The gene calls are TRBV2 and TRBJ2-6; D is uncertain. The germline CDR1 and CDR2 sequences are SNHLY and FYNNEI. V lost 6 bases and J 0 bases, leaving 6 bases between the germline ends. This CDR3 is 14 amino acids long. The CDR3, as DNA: TGTGCCAGCAGCCCAGACTCTGGGGCCAACGTCCTGACTTTC. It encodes CASSPDSGANVLTF.

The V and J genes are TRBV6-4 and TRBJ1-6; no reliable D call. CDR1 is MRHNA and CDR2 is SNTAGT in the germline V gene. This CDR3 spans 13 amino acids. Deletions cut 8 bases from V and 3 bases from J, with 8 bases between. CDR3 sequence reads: CASGPSYNSPLHF. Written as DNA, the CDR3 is TGTGCCAGCGGACCGAGCTATAATTCACCCCTCCACTTT.

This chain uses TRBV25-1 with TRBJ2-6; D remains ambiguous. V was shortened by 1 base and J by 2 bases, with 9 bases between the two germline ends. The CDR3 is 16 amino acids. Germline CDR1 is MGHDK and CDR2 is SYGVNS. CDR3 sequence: CASSESSRTGANVLTF. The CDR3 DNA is TGTGCCAGCAGTGAATCGTCTAGAACTGGGGCCAACGTCCTGACTTTC.

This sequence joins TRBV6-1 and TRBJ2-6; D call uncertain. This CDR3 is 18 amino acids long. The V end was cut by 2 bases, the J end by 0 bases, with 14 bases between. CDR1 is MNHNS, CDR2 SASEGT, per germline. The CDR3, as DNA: TGTGCCAGCAGTGAACCGGCCCTGTCCCACTCTGGGGCCAACGTCCTGACTTTC. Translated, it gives CASSEPALSHSGANVLTF.

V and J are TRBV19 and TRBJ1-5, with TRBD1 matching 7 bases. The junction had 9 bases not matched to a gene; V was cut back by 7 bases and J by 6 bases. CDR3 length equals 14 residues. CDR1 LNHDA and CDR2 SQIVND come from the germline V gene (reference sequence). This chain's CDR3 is CASNTGAGVQPQHF. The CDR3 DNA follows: TGTGCCAGTAACACAGGGGCAGGGGTTCAGCCCCAGCATTTT.

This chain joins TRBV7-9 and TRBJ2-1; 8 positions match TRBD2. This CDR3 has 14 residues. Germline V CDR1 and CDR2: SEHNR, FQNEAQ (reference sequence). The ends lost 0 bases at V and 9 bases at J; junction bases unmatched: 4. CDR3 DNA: TGTGCCAGCAGCTTAGCGGGACTAGTGGTTGAGCAGTTCTTC. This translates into CASSLAGLVVEQFF. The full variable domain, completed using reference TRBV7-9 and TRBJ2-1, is DTGVSQNPRHKITKRGQNVTFRCDPISEHNRLYWYRQTLGQGPEFLTYFQNEAQLEKSRLLSDRFSAERPKGSFSTLEIQRTEQGDSAMYLCASSLAGLVVEQFFGPGTRLTVL.

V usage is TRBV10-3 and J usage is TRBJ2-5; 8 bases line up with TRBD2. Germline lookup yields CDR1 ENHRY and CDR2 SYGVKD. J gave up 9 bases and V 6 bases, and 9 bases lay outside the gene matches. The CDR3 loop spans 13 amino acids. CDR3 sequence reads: CAIRKELAASQYF. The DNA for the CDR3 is TGTGCCATCAGGAAAGAACTAGCGGCGTCCCAGTACTTC.

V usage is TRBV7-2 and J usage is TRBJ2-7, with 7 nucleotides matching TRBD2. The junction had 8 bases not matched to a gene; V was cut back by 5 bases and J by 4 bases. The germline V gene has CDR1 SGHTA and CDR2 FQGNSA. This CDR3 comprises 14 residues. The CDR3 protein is CASSGGSGRYEQYF. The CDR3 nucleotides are TGTGCCAGCAGCGGGGGTAGCGGGCGGTACGAGCAGTACTTC.

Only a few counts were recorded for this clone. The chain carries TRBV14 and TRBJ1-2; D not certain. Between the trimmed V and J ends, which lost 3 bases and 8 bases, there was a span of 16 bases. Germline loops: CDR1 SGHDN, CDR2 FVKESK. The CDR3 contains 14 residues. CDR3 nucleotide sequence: TGTGCCAGCAGCCACTACCGGGGTGGAAACGGCTACACCTTC. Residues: CASSHYRGGNGYTF.